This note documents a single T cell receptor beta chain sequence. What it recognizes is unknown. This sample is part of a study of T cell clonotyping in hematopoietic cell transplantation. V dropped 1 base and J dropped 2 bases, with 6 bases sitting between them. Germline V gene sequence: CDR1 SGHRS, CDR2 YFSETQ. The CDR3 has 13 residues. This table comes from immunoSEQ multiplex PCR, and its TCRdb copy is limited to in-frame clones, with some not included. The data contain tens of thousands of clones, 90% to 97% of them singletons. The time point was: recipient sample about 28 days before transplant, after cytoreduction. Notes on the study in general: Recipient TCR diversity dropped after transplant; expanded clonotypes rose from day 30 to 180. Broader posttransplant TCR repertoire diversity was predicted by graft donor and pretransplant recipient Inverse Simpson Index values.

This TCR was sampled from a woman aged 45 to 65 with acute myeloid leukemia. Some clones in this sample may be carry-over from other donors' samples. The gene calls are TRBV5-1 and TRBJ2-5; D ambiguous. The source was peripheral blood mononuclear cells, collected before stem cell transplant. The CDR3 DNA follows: TGCGCCAGCAGCTTGAACGGTCAAGAGACCCAGTACTTC. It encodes CASSLNGQETQYF.